This TCR beta chain was obtained from a study of T cells in Graves' hyperthyroidism and ophthalmopathy. Of note for this clonotype: The antigen is undetermined.

The study left out patients who had uncontrolled infection, other autoimmune disease, pregnancy or lactation. Out of 10 ml of fresh peripheral blood came the PBMCs. Study-wide results and caveats: Blood samples included most of the expanded thyroid clonotypes exceeding 0.001.

CDR3 length: 13 amino acids. From germline, CDR1 is MNHNY and CDR2 SVGAGI (reference sequence). Between the trimmed V and J ends, which lost 2 bases and 6 bases, there was a span of 10 bases. Amplification of TCR beta CDR3 regions used RNA as the template. A first-round RT-PCR of the TCR CDR3 used the HTBI primer set. TCRdb fed the multiplex PCR reads into MiXCR, producing one record per CDR3 protein. Counted here are 450,000 to 600,000 distinct CDR3 sequences, about 20% occurring once; the ten biggest clones make up about 50%. The source of this sequence is a man in his forties or fifties with Graves' ophthalmopathy. The chain combines TRBV6-6 with TRBJ1-1; D call uncertain. Source material: blood. The DNA for the CDR3 is TGTGCCAGCAGTTACGAAGGGAAGGCTGAAGCTTTCTTT. This codes for CASSYEGKAEAFF.